This note documents a single T cell receptor (beta chain) sequence. The sample originates from a study of T-cell memory formation after mild COVID-19. On the study more broadly: TCR clusters were mostly donor specific.

This CDR3 contains 12 residues. Between the trimmed V and J ends, which lost 6 bases and 1 base, there was a span of 7 bases. TCRdb re-derived calls from the 5' RACE reads in MiXCR, one entry per CDR3 protein. This table holds 170,000 or so distinct CDR3 sequences, roughly a third found once. The sequenced sample was PBMCs or a T cell subset sorted from them (not recorded which). The receptor's source is an adult woman who had mild COVID-19 (a few samples of this study predate the infection). Cell type and time point are not known. The chain couples TRBV12-3 or TRBV12-4 to TRBJ2-7, with D uncertain. Written as DNA, the CDR3 is TGTGCCAGCAGCTCCCTGTCCTACGAGCAGTACTTC. This encodes CASSSLSYEQYF.